The T cell receptor beta chain under discussion was sequenced for a study of T cells in Graves' hyperthyroidism and ophthalmopathy. Study-level background: The authors collected peripheral blood at initial diagnosis, before any treatment. Findings and limits, study-wide: Within blood appeared most thyroid clonotypes that had expanded above 0.001.

V was trimmed by 6 bases and J by 0 bases, leaving 8 bases between them. The CDR3 length is 12 residues. CDR1 is DFQATT and CDR2 is SNEGSKA in the germline V gene (reference sequence). This clonotype was observed at least ten times. The antigen remains undetermined. Newly diagnosed hyperthyroidism, duration under 2 months, in patients aged 18 to 65. Using RNA transcripts as the source, TCR beta CDR3 regions were amplified. The TCR CDR3 was amplified in a first-round RT-PCR using the HTBI primer set. A single record per CDR3 protein comes from TCRdb applying MiXCR to the multiplex PCR reads. The sample comprises about 160,000 distinct CDR3 sequences, less than 10% of which are singletons, and roughly 23% rests with the top ten.

The chain combines TRBV20-1 with TRBJ1-2; D is unresolved. The origin of this receptor is a woman aged 18-30 years with Graves' hyperthyroidism that later progressed to Graves' ophthalmopathy. The sequenced sample was blood. CDR3 amino acids: CSAHQANYGYTF. DNA of the CDR3: TGCAGTGCACACCAAGCTAACTATGGCTACACCTTC.